The next 16 T cell receptor beta chains were all read from a single sample in a study of T cell responses to AZD1222 COVID-19 vaccine. The repertoire was sequenced with immunoSEQ multiplex PCR; TCRdb's copy has only in-frame clones and lacks some. Of around 100,000 clones in the sample, roughly 89% were seen once. The starting material was peripheral blood, obtained on day 0 of AZD1222 vaccination. Receptors were obtained from an adult in good health.

This clone was seen a few times. The rearrangement joins TRBV9 to TRBJ1-2; no definite D call. This CDR3 spans 14 amino acids. Germline V gives CDR1 SGDLS, CDR2 YYNGEE. With 2 bases removed from V and 2 bases from J, the gap between germline ends came to 10 bases. The CDR3 bases are TGTGCCAGCAGCGTGACGACGTTGAACTATGGCTACACCTTC. The encoded protein is CASSVTTLNYGYTF.

The V call is TRBV6-5, the J call TRBJ1-1; D may be TRBD1 (5 bases). V was trimmed by 6 bases and J by 4 bases, leaving 12 bases between them. In germline, CDR1 is MNHEY, CDR2 SVGAGI. The CDR3 runs to 13 residues. The CDR3 spells CASRAGGGTEAFF. The CDR3 DNA reads as TGTGCCAGCAGGGCCGGGGGGGGCACTGAAGCTTTCTTT.

The chain carries TRBV10-3 and TRBJ1-4, with D uncertain. The CDR3 length is 15 residues. Germline CDR1 is ENHRY and CDR2 is SYGVKD. V shed 0 bases and J shed 8 bases, with 13 bases lying between them. The CDR3 loop reads CAISESREGLEKLFF. The DNA of the CDR3 is TGTGCCATCAGTGAGTCGCGGGAGGGTTTGGAAAAACTGTTTTTT.

CDR3 sequence: CASSPNRGGYPQHF. The CDR3 DNA reads TGTGCCAGCTCACCGAACAGGGGGGGGTATCCCCAGCATTTT. The V and J genes are TRBV18 and TRBJ1-5; 8 bases agree with TRBD1. CDR1 and CDR2 (germline): KGHSH, LQKENI. The CDR3 loop spans 14 amino acids. The J segment lost 10 bases and the V segment lost 3 bases, leaving 8 bases of the junction unmatched. Supplemented by reference TRBV18 and TRBJ1-5, the full variable domain reads NAGVMQNPRHLVRRRGQEARLRCSPMKGHSHVYWYRQLPEEGLKFMVYLQKENIIDESGMPKERFSAEFPKEGPSILRIQQVVRGDSAAYFCASSPNRGGYPQHFGDGTRLSIL.

The gene calls are TRBV21-1 and TRBJ1-5. TRBV21-1 is an annotated pseudogene. The length of the CDR3 is 13 residues. CDR3 sequence: CASTRVINQPQHF. The CDR3 nucleotides are TGTGCCAGCACCCGGGTCATCAATCAGCCCCAGCATTTT.

The chain has TRBV5-5 and TRBJ2-3, with D possibly being TRBD1 (6 bases). The CDR3 totals 16 residues. Per germline, CDR1 SGHKS and CDR2 YYEKEE (reference sequence). Deletions cut 3 bases from V and 3 bases from J, with 17 bases between. CDR3 amino acids: CASSWNMWGQTDTQYF. DNA for the CDR3: TGTGCCAGCAGCTGGAATATGTGGGGGCAGACAGATACGCAGTATTTT.

The V and J genes are TRBV6-5 and TRBJ1-1; 7 nucleotides match TRBD1. The CDR3 has 13 residues. The J segment lost 6 bases and the V segment lost 6 bases, leaving 7 bases of the junction unmatched. Looked up from germline, CDR1 is MNHEY and CDR2 is SVGAGI. CDR3 bases: TGTGCCAGCAGACCGACAGGGTGGGCTGAAGCTTTCTTT. Translated, it gives CASRPTGWAEAFF.

CDR3: CSAVPYTEAFF. In DNA, the CDR3 is TGCAGTGCCGTTCCGTACACTGAAGCTTTCTTT. The V call is TRBV20-1, the J call TRBJ1-1; D is ambiguous. The germline gives CDR1 DFQATT, CDR2 SNEGSKA (reference sequence). Deletions cut 6 bases from V and 3 bases from J, with 8 bases between. CDR3 length: 11 residues.

This rearrangement joins TRBV5-4 to TRBJ1-6, with D tentatively TRBD1 (6 bases). The germline gives CDR1 SGHNT, CDR2 YYREEE (reference sequence). Trimming removed 0 bases from V and 9 bases from J, with 10 bases in between. The CDR3 is 14 residues long. The CDR3 DNA reads TGTGCCAGCAGCTTGGGACAGGACTTTTCACCCCTCCACTTT. It yields the protein CASSLGQDFSPLHF.

The chain couples TRBV4-1 to TRBJ1-4; D not resolved. CDR1 is MGHRA and CDR2 is YSYEKL in the germline V gene. Trimming removed 1 base from V and 10 bases from J, with 16 bases in between. This CDR3 spans 15 amino acids. CDR3 sequence reads: CASSQGVPGIGKLFF. The CDR3 DNA sequence: TGCGCCAGCAGCCAAGGGGTCCCCGGGATTGGAAAACTGTTTTTT.

The chain links TRBV28 to TRBJ1-1, with unresolved D. The CDR3 runs 15 residues. The V gene lost 6 bases and the J gene lost 0 bases, with 14 bases spanning the gap. Germline V gene lookup returns CDR1 MDHEN and CDR2 SYDVKM. DNA for the CDR3: TGTGCCAGCAGGGAGGCAGTCGGGATGAACACTGAAGCTTTCTTT. Translated, it gives CASREAVGMNTEAFF.

The count of this clone is one. J is TRBJ1-6 and V is TRBV9; possibly TRBD1 for D (5 bases). Trimming pared 0 bases from V and 5 bases from J, leaving 9 bases between. The CDR3 sequence is 15 residues long. Germline lookup yields CDR1 SGDLS and CDR2 YYNGEE. The CDR3 coding sequence is TGTGCCAGCAGCGTAGAGGGACGTGATAATTCACCCCTCCACTTT. Protein product: CASSVEGRDNSPLHF.

The rearrangement uses TRBV7-2 and TRBJ2-3, with D unresolved. Germline CDR1 reads SGHTA; CDR2 reads FQGNSA. This CDR3 has 16 amino acids. The V end was cut by 1 base, the J end by 5 bases, with 16 bases between. The CDR3 reads CASSLVTVGGRDTQYF. DNA of the CDR3: TGTGCCAGCAGCTTAGTGACGGTAGGCGGCAGAGATACGCAGTATTTT.

The chain employs TRBV28 and TRBJ1-1, with D unresolved. This CDR3 is built from 13 residues. The germline gives CDR1 MDHEN, CDR2 SYDVKM. V was pared by 2 bases and J by 7 bases, with 11 bases between. CDR3 bases: TGTGCCAGCAGTTTAGGCCAGACCGATGAAGCTTTCTTT. It specifies CASSLGQTDEAFF. The whole variable domain, filled in from reference TRBV28 and TRBJ1-1, reads DVKVTQSSRYLVKRTGEKVFLECVQDMDHENMFWYRQDPGLGLRLIYFSYDVKMKEKGDIPEGYSVSREKKERFSLILESASTNQTSMYLCASSLGQTDEAFFGQGTRLTVV.

The rearrangement joins TRBV27 to TRBJ2-1, with D possibly matching TRBD2 (5 bases). The V and J ends lost 7 bases and 0 bases respectively, with 19 bases between them. The CDR3 totals 17 residues. The germline CDR1 and CDR2 sequences are MNHEY and SMNVEV (reference sequence). Here the CDR3 DNA reads TGTGCCAGCAAGGTAAAGCCTAGCTGGAGCTCCTACAATGAGCAGTTCTTC. It encodes CASKVKPSWSSYNEQFF.

The genes are TRBV11-2 and TRBJ2-1; D call uncertain. Germline-derived CDR1 and CDR2 are SGHAT and FQNNGV. V shed 4 bases and J shed 12 bases, with 19 bases lying between them. The CDR3 is 14 residues long. The CDR3 DNA reads TGTGCCAGCAGCTCTGCCTGGGCCTCGAGGTTGCAGTTCTTC. Its translation: CASSSAWASRLQFF.